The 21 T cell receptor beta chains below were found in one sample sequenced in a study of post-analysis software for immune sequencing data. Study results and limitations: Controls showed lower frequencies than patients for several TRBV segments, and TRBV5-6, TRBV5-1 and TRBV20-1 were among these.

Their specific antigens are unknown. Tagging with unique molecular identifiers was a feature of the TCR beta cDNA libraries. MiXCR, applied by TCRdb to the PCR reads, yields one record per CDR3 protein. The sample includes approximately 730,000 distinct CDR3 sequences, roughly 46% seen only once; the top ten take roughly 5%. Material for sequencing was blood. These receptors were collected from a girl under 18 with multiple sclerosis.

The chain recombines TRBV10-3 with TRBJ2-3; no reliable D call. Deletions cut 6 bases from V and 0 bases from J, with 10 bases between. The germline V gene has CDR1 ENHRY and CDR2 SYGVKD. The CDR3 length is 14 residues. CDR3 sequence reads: CAISPGSSTDTQYF. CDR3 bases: TGTGCCATCAGCCCCGGATCTAGCACAGATACGCAGTATTTT.

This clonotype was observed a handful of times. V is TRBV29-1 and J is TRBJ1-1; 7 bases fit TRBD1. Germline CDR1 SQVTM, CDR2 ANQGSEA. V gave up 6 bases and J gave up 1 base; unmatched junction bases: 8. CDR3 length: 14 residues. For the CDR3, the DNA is TGCAGCGTGCCAAGGACAGGCGCGAACACTGAAGCTTTCTTT. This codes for CSVPRTGANTEAFF.

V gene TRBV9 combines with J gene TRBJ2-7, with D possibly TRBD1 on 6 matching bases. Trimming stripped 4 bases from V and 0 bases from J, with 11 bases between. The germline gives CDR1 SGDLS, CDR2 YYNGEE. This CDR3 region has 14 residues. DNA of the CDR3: TGTGCCAGCAGCCCTGGACAGCACTCCTACGAGCAGTACTTC. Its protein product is CASSPGQHSYEQYF.

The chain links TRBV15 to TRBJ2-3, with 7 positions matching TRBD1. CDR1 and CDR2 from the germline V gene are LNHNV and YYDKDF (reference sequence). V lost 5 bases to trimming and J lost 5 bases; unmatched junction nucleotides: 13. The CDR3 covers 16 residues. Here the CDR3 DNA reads TGTGCCACCAGCTCCCCCCGTGACAGGGCTAGAGATACGCAGTATTTT. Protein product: CATSSPRDRARDTQYF.

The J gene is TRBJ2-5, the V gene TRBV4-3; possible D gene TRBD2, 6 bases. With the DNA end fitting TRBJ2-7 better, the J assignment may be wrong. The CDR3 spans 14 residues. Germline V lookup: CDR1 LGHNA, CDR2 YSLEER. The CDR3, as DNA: TGCGCCAGCAGCCAAGAATTAGGAGGGTACGAGCAGTACTTC. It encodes CASSQELGGYEQYF.

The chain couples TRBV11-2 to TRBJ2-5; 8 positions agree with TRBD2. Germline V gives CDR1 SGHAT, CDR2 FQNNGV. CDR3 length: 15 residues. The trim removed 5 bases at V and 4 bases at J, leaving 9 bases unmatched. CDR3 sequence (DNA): TGTGCCAGCAGCCTGCGGACTAGCAGACGAGAGACCCAGTACTTC. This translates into CASSLRTSRRETQYF.

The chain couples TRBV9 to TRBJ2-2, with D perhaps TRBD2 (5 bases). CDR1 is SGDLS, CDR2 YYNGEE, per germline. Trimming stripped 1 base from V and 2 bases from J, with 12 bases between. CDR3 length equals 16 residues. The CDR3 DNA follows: TGTGCCAGCAGCGTAACGGACTGGGTTAACACCGGGGAGCTGTTTTTT. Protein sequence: CASSVTDWVNTGELFF.

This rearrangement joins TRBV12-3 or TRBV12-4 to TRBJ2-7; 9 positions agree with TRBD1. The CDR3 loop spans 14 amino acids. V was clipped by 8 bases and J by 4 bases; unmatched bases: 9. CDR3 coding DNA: TGTGCCAGCGGCTTGGGGACAGGGATTTACGAGCAGTACTTC. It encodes CASGLGTGIYEQYF.

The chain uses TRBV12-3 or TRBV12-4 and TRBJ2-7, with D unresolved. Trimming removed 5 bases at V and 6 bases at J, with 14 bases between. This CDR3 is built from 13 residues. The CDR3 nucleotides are TGTGCCAGCAGTGACTTGATAGGGTCCGAGCAGTACTTC. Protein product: CASSDLIGSEQYF.

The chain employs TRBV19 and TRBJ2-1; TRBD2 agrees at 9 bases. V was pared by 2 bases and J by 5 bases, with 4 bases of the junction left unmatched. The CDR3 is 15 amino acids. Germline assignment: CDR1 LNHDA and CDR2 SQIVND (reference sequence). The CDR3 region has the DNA TGTGCCAGTAGTATACGACTAGCGGTCGACAATGAGCAGTTCTTC. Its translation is CASSIRLAVDNEQFF. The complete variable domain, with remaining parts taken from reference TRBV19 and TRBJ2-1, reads DGGITQSPKYLFRKEGQNVTLSCEQNLNHDAMYWYRQDPGQGLRLIYYSQIVNDFQKGDIAEGYSVSREKKESFPLTVTSAQKNPTAFYLCASSIRLAVDNEQFFGPGTRLTVL.

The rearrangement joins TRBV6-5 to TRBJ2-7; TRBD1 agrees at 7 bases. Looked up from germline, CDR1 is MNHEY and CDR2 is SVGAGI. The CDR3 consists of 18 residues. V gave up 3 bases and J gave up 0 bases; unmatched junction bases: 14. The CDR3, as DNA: TGTGCCAGCAGTTATCATCTCGCCGGGACAGCCAGCTCCTACGAGCAGTACTTC. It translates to CASSYHLAGTASSYEQYF.

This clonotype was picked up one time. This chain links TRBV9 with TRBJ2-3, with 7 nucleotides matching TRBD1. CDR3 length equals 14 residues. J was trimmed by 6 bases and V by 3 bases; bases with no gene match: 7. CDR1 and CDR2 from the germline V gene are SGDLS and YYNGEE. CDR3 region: CASSGGGRGDTQYF. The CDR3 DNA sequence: TGTGCCAGCAGCGGAGGTGGCAGGGGGGATACGCAGTATTTT.

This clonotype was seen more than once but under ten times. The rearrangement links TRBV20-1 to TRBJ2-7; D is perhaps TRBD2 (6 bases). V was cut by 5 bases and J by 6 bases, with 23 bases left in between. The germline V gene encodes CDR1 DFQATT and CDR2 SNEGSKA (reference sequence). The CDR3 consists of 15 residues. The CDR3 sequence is CSASEFGGTSSEQYF. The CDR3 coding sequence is TGCAGTGCTTCAGAGTTTGGGGGTACTAGCTCCGAGCAGTACTTC.

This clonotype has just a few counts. CDR3 protein: CASSPSEVADTQYF. CDR3 bases: TGTGCCAGCAGCCCATCCGAGGTTGCAGATACGCAGTATTTT. The V gene is TRBV7-2, the J gene TRBJ2-3; D is uncertain. The V gene lost 5 bases and the J gene lost 4 bases, with 13 bases spanning the gap. The CDR3 extends over 14 amino acids. Per the germline V gene, CDR1 is SGHTA and CDR2 is FQGNSA. Looking up the rest from reference TRBV7-2 and TRBJ2-3 gives the full variable domain: GAGVSQSPSNKVTEKGKDVELRCDPISGHTALYWYRQSLGQGLEFLIYFQGNSAPDKSGLPSDRFSAERTGGSVSTLTIQRTQQEDSAVYLCASSPSEVADTQYFGPGTRLTVL.

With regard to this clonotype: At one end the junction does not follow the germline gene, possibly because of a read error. CDR3 residues: CSARDRKGGGNGKLFF. CDR3 bases: TGCAGTGCTAGAGACCGAAAGGGAGGCGGGAATGGAAAACTGTTTTTT. The chain employs TRBV20-1 and TRBJ1-4, with D uncertain. Germline lookup yields CDR1 DFQATT and CDR2 SNEGSKA (reference sequence). This CDR3 is built from 16 residues.

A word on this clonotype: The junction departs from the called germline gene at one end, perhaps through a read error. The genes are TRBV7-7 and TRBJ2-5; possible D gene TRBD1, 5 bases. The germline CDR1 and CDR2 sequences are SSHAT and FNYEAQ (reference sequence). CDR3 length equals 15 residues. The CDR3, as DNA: TGTGCTAGCAGCTTATCGCAGGGCCCCCAAGAGACCCAGTACTTC. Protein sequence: CASSLSQGPQETQYF.

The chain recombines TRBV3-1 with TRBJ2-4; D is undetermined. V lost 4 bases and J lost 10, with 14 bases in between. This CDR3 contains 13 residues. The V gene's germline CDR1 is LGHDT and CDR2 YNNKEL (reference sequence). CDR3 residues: CASSLADIGIQYF. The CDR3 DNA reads TGTGCCAGCAGCCTGGCAGACATAGGGATTCAGTACTTC.

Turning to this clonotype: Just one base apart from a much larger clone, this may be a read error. CDR3 DNA: TGTGCCGGCACCGAAGGGCCCAATCGCGATGAGCAGTTCTTC. This sequence encodes CAGTEGPNRDEQFF. The chain couples TRBV6-6 to TRBJ2-1; D not resolved. Germline V gene sequence: CDR1 MNHNY, CDR2 SVGAGI (reference sequence). This CDR3 comprises 14 residues. Trimming shortened V by 11 bases and J by 8 bases, and 22 bases separated the two germline ends.

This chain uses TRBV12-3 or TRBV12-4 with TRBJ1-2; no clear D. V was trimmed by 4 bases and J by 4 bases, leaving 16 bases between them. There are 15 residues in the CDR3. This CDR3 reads CASSSRAFTPYGYTF. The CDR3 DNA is TGTGCCAGCAGTTCCCGGGCCTTTACCCCCTATGGCTACACCTTC.

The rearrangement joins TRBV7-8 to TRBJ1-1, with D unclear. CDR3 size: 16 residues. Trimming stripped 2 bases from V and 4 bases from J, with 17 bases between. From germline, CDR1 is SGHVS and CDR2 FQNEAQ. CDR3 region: CASSLWRAELGTEAFF. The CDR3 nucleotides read TGTGCCAGCAGCTTATGGAGGGCGGAACTTGGCACTGAAGCTTTCTTT.

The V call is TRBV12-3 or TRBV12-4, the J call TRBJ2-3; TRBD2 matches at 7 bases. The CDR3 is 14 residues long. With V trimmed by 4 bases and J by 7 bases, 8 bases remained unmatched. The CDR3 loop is CASSSREEGYTQYF. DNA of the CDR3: TGTGCCAGCAGTTCCCGGGAGGAAGGGTATACGCAGTATTTT.